Listed below are T cell receptor beta chains from one sample, sequenced in a study of blood T cell repertoires in COVID-19. Data came from immunoSEQ multiplex PCR; TCRdb stores just in-frame clones and leaves some out. The sample shows some 150,000 clones, roughly 90% of them seen only once. Sequencing input: peripheral blood. These receptors originate from a woman aged 55-69 years with active or convalescent COVID-19. Both conserved end residues are part of each CDR3.

CDR3aa: CASLQDTGELFF
len: 12
v_gene: TRBV16

CDR3aa: CASSATGGTSSYEQYF
len: 16
v_gene: TRBV9

CDR3aa: CASSLLAGRGYNEQFF
len: 16
v_gene: TRBV27

CDR3aa: CASKLLAAYEQYF
len: 13
v_gene: TRBV3-1/TRBV3-2

CDR3aa: CASSPRPDILYEQYF
len: 15
v_gene: TRBV11-2

CDR3aa: CASSVTPGIDNEQFF
len: 15
v_gene: TRBV9

CDR3aa: CASSWGNRDRAFF
len: 13
v_gene: TRBV5-1

CDR3aa: CASSLDSGAGNTIYF
len: 15
v_gene: TRBV11-3

CDR3aa: CASSLGRYETQYF
len: 13
v_gene: TRBV5-6

CDR3aa: CASSHYQETQYF
len: 12
v_gene: TRBV7-8

CDR3aa: CASSLEGLTGPYEQYF
len: 16
v_gene: TRBV5-1

CDR3aa: CASSYSRGGSYEQYF
len: 15
v_gene: TRBV6-5

CDR3aa: CASSQDQGTYEQYF
len: 14
v_gene: TRBV4-1

CDR3aa: CASSYSHRGPGELFF
len: 15
v_gene: TRBV6-2/TRBV6-3

CDR3aa: CASSSGRGGQFF
len: 12
v_gene: TRBV7-2

CDR3aa: CASSSQVGEQYF
len: 12
v_gene: TRBV6-5

CDR3aa: CASSPDTDTEAFF
len: 13
v_gene: TRBV5-1

CDR3aa: CASSGGGSGNTIYF
len: 14
v_gene: TRBV2

CDR3aa: CASSPGYSGGYTGELFF
len: 17
v_gene: TRBV9

CDR3aa: CASKGGTSNQPQHF
len: 14
v_gene: TRBV19

CDR3aa: CASSYPVWGGDQPQHF
len: 16
v_gene: TRBV6-2/TRBV6-3

CDR3aa: CASSRGQGVLAEAFF
len: 15
v_gene: TRBV14

CDR3aa: CAISPGQGADQPQHF
len: 15
v_gene: TRBV10-3

CDR3aa: CATSFGRVPDPSGGYGYTF
len: 19
v_gene: TRBV24-1

CDR3aa: CASSMATGDGEKLFF
len: 15
v_gene: TRBV19

CDR3aa: CAISEGLSANTEAFF
len: 15
v_gene: TRBV10-3

CDR3aa: CASSLVGTGTGNTIYF
len: 16
v_gene: TRBV27

CDR3aa: CASSRSTGTLFGYTF
len: 15
v_gene: TRBV6-5

CDR3aa: CACGGDGPNQPQHF
len: 14
v_gene: TRBV25-1

CDR3aa: CATSRETGSSGEQYF
len: 15
v_gene: TRBV15

CDR3aa: CASSETTGVSPLHF
len: 14
v_gene: TRBV18

CDR3aa: CASSLGEVETQYF
len: 13
v_gene: TRBV7-2

CDR3aa: CASSLVHYNEQFF
len: 13
v_gene: TRBV11-2

CDR3aa: CASSTGQGIGEQYF
len: 14
v_gene: TRBV7-2

CDR3aa: CASSSAGTATNTDTQYF
len: 17
v_gene: TRBV5-5

CDR3aa: CASSQSGLIDTQYF
len: 14
v_gene: TRBV14

CDR3aa: CASTLSAGPQETQYF
len: 15
v_gene: TRBV7-9

CDR3aa: CASSQDRADNEKLFF
len: 15
v_gene: TRBV3-1/TRBV3-2

CDR3aa: CASSETGPVGTQYF
len: 14
v_gene: TRBV25-1

CDR3aa: CASSAGLGGLANTEAFF
len: 17
v_gene: TRBV5-1

CDR3aa: CASSWAGGVTDTQYF
len: 15
v_gene: TRBV7-2

CDR3aa: CASSPRAGDEQFF
len: 13
v_gene: TRBV4-3

CDR3aa: CASRRDRAHEQYF
len: 13
v_gene: TRBV6-5

CDR3aa: CASSQGTGGGQNIQYF
len: 16
v_gene: TRBV4-3

CDR3aa: CASSLGSTGTQYF
len: 13
v_gene: TRBV11-2